This T cell receptor beta chain was observed in a study of T cell responses to AZD1222 COVID-19 vaccine. Whole-study results and caveats: Nearly half of spike-specific TCRs reportedly target variant regions that are unmutated in the B.1.351 and B.1.1.7 variants.

This CDR3 spans 18 amino acids. Germline V lookup: CDR1 LGHDT, CDR2 YNNKEL (reference sequence). With 4 bases clipped from V and 1 base from J, the junction kept 14 bases outside the gene matches. Only in-frame clones appear in the TCRdb table, and some are missing; sequencing was by immunoSEQ multiplex PCR. Of approximately 82,000 clones in the sample, around 84% were seen once. As concerns this clone: The antigen is undetermined.

Material: peripheral blood, obtained on day 0 of AZD1222 vaccination. This receptor was taken from an adult in good health. The chain joins TRBV3-1 (or the pseudogene TRBV3-2) to TRBJ1-2; 8 bases match TRBD1. The chain's CDR3 is CASSRAPGTGTYNYGYTF. The CDR3 region has the DNA TGTGCCAGCAGCCGGGCCCCCGGGACAGGCACCTATAACTATGGCTACACCTTC.